This entry describes one TCR beta chain. This entry comes from a study of blood T cell repertoires in COVID-19. Background on the study: The United States, Italy and Spain supplied acute and convalescent COVID-19 samples. PBMCs, B-cell-depleted T cells, or T cells were the source of the cDNA or gDNA that made up the material.

V dropped 7 bases and J dropped 7 bases, with 17 bases sitting between them. CDR1 and CDR2 from the germline V gene are SNHLY and FYNNEI. The CDR3 totals 14 residues. TCRdb's table, derived via immunoSEQ multiplex PCR, lists solely in-frame clones and lacks some. The repertoire includes about 42,000 clones, roughly 92% of them detected once, and roughly 10% sits in the top ten. The chain has TRBV2 and TRBJ2-1; D perhaps matches TRBD1 (5 bases). The TCR comes from a man aged 45 to 65 with active COVID-19. What was sequenced was peripheral blood. In nucleotides, the CDR3 is TGTGCCAGCATGGGGCCAGGCGTCAAGAATGAGCAGTTCTTC. Protein: CASMGPGVKNEQFF.